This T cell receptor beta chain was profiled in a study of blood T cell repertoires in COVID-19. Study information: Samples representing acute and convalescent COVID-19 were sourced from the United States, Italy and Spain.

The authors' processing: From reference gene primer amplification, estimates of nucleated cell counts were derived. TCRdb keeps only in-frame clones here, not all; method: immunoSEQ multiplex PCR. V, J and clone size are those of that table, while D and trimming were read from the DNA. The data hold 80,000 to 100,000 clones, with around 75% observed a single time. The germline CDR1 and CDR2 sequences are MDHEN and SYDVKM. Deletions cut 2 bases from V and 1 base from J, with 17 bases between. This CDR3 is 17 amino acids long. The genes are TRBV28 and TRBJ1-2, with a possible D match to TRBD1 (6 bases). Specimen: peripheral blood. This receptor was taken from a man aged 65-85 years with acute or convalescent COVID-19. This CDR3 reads CASSLGFRRRGNYGYTF. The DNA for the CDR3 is TGTGCCAGCAGTTTAGGGTTTCGGCGCAGGGGTAACTATGGCTACACCTTC.